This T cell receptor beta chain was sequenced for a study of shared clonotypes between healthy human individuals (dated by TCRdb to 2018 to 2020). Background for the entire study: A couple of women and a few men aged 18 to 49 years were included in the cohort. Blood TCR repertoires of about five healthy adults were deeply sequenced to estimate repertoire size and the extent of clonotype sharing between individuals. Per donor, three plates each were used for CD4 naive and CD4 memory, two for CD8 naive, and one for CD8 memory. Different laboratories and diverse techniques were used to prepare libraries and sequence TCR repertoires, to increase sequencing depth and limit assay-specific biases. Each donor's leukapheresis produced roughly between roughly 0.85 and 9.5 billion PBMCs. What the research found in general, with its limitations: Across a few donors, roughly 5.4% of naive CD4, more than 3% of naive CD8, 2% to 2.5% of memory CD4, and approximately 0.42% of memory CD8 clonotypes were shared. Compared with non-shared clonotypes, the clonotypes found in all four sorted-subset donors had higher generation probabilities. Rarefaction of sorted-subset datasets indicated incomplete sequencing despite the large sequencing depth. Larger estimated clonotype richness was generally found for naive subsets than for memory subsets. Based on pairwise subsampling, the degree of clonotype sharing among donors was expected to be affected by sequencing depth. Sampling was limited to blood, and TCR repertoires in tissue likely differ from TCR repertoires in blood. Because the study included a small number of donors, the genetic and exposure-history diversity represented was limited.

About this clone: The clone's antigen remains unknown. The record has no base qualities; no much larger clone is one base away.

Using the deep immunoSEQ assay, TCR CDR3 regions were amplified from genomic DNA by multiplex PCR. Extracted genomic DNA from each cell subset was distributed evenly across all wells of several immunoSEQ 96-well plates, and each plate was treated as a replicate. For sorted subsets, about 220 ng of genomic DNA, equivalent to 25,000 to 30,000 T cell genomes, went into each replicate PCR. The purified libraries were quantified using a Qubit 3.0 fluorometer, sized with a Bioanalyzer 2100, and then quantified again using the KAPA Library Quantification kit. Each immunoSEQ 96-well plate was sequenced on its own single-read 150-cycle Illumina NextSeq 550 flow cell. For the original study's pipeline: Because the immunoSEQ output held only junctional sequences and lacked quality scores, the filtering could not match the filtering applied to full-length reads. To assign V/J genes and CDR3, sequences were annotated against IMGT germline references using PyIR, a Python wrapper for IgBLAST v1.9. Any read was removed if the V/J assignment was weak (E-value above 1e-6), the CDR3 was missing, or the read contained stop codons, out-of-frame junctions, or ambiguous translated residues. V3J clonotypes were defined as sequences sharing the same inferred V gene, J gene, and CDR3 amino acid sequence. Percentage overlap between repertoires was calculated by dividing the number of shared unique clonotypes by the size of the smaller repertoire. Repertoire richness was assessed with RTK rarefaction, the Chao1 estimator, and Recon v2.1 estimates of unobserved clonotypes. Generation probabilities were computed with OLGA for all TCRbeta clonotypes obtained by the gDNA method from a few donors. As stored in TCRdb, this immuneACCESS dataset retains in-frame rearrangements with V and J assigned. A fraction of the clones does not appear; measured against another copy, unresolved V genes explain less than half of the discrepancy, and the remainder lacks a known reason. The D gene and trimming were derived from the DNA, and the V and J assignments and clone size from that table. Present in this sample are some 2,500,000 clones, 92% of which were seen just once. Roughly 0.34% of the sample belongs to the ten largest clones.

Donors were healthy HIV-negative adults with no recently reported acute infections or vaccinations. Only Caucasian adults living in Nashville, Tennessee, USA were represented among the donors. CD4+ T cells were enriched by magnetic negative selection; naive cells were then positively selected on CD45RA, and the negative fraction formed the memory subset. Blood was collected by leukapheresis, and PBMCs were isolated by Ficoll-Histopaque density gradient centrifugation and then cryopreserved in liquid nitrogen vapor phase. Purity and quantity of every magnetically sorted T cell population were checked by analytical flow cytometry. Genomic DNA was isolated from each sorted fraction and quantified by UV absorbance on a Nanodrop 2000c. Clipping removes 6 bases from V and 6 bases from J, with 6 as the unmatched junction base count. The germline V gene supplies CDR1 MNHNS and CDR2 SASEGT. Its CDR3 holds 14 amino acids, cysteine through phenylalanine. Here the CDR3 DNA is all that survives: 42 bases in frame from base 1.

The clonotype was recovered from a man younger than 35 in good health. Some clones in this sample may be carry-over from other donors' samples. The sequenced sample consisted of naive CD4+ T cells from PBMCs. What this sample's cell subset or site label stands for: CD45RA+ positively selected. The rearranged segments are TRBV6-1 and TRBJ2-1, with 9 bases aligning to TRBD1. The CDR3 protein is CASREQGAGNEQFF. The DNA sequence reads TGTGCCAGCAGGGAACAGGGGGCCGGCAATGAGCAGTTCTTC.